The present entry profiles one T cell receptor beta chain with its context. The germline gene is not matched at one end of the junction; a read error may be the cause. Primers for the PCR totalled 60 Vbeta and 13 Jbeta. Sequencing used immunoSEQ multiplex PCR; TCRdb keeps in-frame clones, though not all of them. The sample holds approximately 210,000 clones; 60% to 80% are singletons and the top ten take over 1.5%. This entry belongs to a study of cytomegalovirus exposure and HLA in healthy donors. Likely unrecorded immune exposures existed in these nominally healthy donors. CDR3 length: 12 residues. Germline lookup yields CDR1 MGHRA and CDR2 YSYEKL.

This TCR came from a male donor in good health and CMV-seronegative. The V and J genes are TRBV4-1 and TRBJ2-7; no reliable D call. Material for sequencing was PBMCs. The CDR3 bases are TGCGCCAGCAGCCAAGTCTCCCACGAGCAGTACTTC. Translated: CASSQVSHEQYF.